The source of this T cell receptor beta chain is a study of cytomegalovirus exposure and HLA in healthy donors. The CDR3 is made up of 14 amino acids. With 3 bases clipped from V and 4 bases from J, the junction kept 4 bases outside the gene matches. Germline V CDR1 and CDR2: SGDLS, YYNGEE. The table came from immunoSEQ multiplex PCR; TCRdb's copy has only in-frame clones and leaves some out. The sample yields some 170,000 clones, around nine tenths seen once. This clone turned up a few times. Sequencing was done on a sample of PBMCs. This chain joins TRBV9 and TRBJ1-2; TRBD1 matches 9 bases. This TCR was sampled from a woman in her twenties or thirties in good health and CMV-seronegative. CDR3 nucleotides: TGTGCCAGCAGCGCCGGGACAGGGATCTATGGCTACACCTTC. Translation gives CASSAGTGIYGYTF.